These 3 T cell receptor beta chains originate from one sample sequenced in a study of T cell repertoires in cytomegalovirus infection. MiXCR, applied by TCRdb to the reads, yields one record per CDR3 protein. The repertoire holds about 260,000 distinct CDR3 sequences, with roughly 15% as singletons. What was sequenced was PBMCs. The receptors originated from a human donor in good health (CMV status not recorded). Some clones in this sample may be carry-over from other donors' samples.

This clonotype was recorded at least ten times. This chain joins TRBV7-8 and TRBJ1-6; no reliable D call. From germline, CDR1 is SGHVS and CDR2 FQNEAQ. The length of the CDR3 is 15 residues. Trimming pared 4 bases from V and 4 bases from J, leaving 11 bases between. The DNA of the CDR3 is TGTGCCAGCAGCTCTCCCGAAGATTATAATTCACCCCTCCACTTT. It yields the protein CASSSPEDYNSPLHF.

This clonotype has ten or more counts. This chain uses TRBV11-2 with TRBJ2-1; D possibly corresponds to TRBD2 (5 bases). Germline-derived CDR1 and CDR2 are SGHAT and FQNNGV. The CDR3 consists of 15 residues. Trimming took 1 base from V and 3 from J, leaving 10 bases between them. The DNA for the CDR3 is TGTGCCAGCAGCTTAGCCGGGATTATCTACAATGAGCAGTTCTTC. This codes for CASSLAGIIYNEQFF.

In this sample, this clonotype turned up a few times. The chain is built from TRBV5-6 and TRBJ1-1; D may be TRBD1 (6 bases). V was cut by 2 bases and J by 3 bases, with 14 bases left in between. Germline V gives CDR1 SGHDT, CDR2 YYEEEE. The CDR3 length is 15 residues. The DNA of the CDR3 is TGTGCCAGCAGCTTTGGGGGGCGAGGCGACACTGAAGCTTTCTTT. The encoded protein is CASSFGGRGDTEAFF.